A selection of T cell receptor beta chains follows, all from one sample in a study of T cell changes during pregnancy in multiple sclerosis. Sequencing used immunoSEQ multiplex PCR; TCRdb keeps in-frame clones, though not all of them. The data show about 70,000 clones, with around 94% seen just once and more than 0.45% held by the top ten. This specimen consisted of peripheral blood, obtained in the third trimester of pregnancy. The source of these receptors is a female donor with multiple sclerosis, enrolled in a pregnancy study. Both conserved end residues are part of each CDR3. D genes are given only for firm matches. Some rows mark clone size as missing; the rest say once, few, many or name a class of expanded clone.

clone_size j_call v_call d_call cdr3_nt cdr3_aa
once TRBJ2-7 TRBV7-9 TRBD2 TGTGCCAGCAGCTTAGGGGGCGGGGGCTCCTACGAGCAGTACTTC CASSLGGGGSYEQYF
- TRBJ2-7 TRBV12-5 TRBD1 TGTGCTAGTGGTTCCTTCCGGGACAGGTCCTACGAGCAGTACTTC CASGSFRDRSYEQYF
- TRBJ2-5 TRBV6-4 TRBD2 TGTGCCAGCAGTGAGGTAGCGGGAACTCAAGAGACCCAGTACTTC CASSEVAGTQETQYF
- TRBJ2-7 TRBV7-2 TRBD1 TGTGCCAGCAGCTTCAACCCGGGACAGGGGTCCCACGAGCAGTACTTC CASSFNPGQGSHEQYF
- TRBJ2-7 TRBV23-1 - TGCGCCAGCAGTCAATCGTCGGGGTGGGGGCCGCTTCACTACGAGCAGTACTTC CASSQSSGWGPLHYEQYF
once TRBJ2-4 TRBV4-3 TRBD2 TGCGCCAGCAGCCAAGCCGGGGGGGTTGCCAAAAACATTCAGTACTTC CASSQAGGVAKNIQYF
- TRBJ2-2 TRBV29-1 TRBD1 TGCAGCGTCCAGACAGGGGCGGCCGGGGAGCTGTTTTTT CSVQTGAAGELFF
- TRBJ2-7 TRBV7-8 TRBD2 TGTGCCAGCAGCCCAACTCCGGGACTAGTTCCCGAGCAGTACTTC CASSPTPGLVPEQYF
once TRBJ2-7 TRBV15 TRBD2 TGTGCCACCAGCAGAGTACCCCACCCCCTAGCGGCAGCGAGAGTGTCCTACGAGCAGTACTTC CATSRVPHPLAAARVSYEQYF
once TRBJ1-4 TRBV21-1 - TGTGCCAGCAGCCCGGGGGCGGGGGGCGTGGGTTTTTGTGAAAAACTGTTTTTT CASSPGAGGVGFCEKLFF
- TRBJ1-2 TRBV5-6 - TGTGCCAGCAGCCCCCCCAACGGCTATGGCTACACCTTC CASSPPNGYGYTF
- TRBJ2-1 TRBV15 - TGTGCCACCAGCAGAGGAGGGCTCAATGAGCAGTTCTTC CATSRGGLNEQFF
- TRBJ2-7 TRBV11-3 TRBD2 TGTGCCAGCAGCTCGGCGGGGGGACAACTAACCTACGAGCAGTACTTC CASSSAGGQLTYEQYF
- TRBJ1-6 TRBV30 - TGTGCCTGGATAACCCCTGGGCCCTATAATTCACCCCTCCACTTT CAWITPGPYNSPLHF
- TRBJ1-6 TRBV4-3 - TGCGCCAGCAGCCAAGAATTAGGGGGTAGCTCCTATAATTCACCCCTCCACTTT CASSQELGGSSYNSPLHF
- TRBJ2-5 TRBV9 - TGTGCCAGCAGCCCGACAGGTCAGATGAAGACCCAGTACTTC CASSPTGQMKTQYF
- TRBJ2-7 TRBV19 - TGTGCCAGTAGTATCGCACAGAACTCCTACGAGCAGTACTTC CASSIAQNSYEQYF
- TRBJ1-6 TRBV5-4 - TGTGCCAGCAGCCCTGGCCCCACAGACTCCTATAATTCACCCCTCCACTTT CASSPGPTDSYNSPLHF
- TRBJ2-5 TRBV2 TRBD2 TGTGCCAGCACCTCCCCTAGGGCTAGCGGGGGGGCGGCCCAAGAGACCCAGTACTTC CASTSPRASGGAAQETQYF
- TRBJ1-1 TRBV6-5 - TGTGCCAGCAGTTCGGGGTGGGGGAACACTGAAGCTTTCTTT CASSSGWGNTEAFF
- TRBJ2-1 TRBV5-1 - TGCGCCAGCAGCTGGAGGGGGGGTTACAATGAGCAGTTCTTC CASSWRGGYNEQFF
- TRBJ2-5 TRBV14 TRBD1 TGTGCCAGCAGCCAAGAATTATCCACAGGGGTCGAGACCCAGTACTTC CASSQELSTGVETQYF
- TRBJ1-6 TRBV18 - TGTGCCAGCTCACCACCGTGGGCCGGGGTTGATTCACCCCTCCACTTT CASSPPWAGVDSPLHF
- TRBJ2-7 TRBV6-6 - TGTGCCACCCTTGGATGGACAGCCTACGAGCAGTACTTC CATLGWTAYEQYF
- TRBJ1-5 TRBV27 TRBD1 TGTGCCAGCAGTCCTCAAACAGGGGGCCCCAGCAATCAGCCCCAGCATTTT CASSPQTGGPSNQPQHF
- TRBJ1-1 TRBV7-3 - TGTGCCAGCAGCCTATTGAGGGAAACTGAAGCTTTCTTT CASSLLRETEAFF
- TRBJ2-3 TRBV6-6 TRBD1 TGTGCCAGCAGTTACTCGCATACAGGGGCGGCAGATACGCAGTATTTT CASSYSHTGAADTQYF
once TRBJ2-3 TRBV7-6 TRBD2 TGTGCCAGCAGTCTACTAGCGGGGGGGCCGGAGTTCTCCCCAGATACGCAGTATTTT CASSLLAGGPEFSPDTQYF